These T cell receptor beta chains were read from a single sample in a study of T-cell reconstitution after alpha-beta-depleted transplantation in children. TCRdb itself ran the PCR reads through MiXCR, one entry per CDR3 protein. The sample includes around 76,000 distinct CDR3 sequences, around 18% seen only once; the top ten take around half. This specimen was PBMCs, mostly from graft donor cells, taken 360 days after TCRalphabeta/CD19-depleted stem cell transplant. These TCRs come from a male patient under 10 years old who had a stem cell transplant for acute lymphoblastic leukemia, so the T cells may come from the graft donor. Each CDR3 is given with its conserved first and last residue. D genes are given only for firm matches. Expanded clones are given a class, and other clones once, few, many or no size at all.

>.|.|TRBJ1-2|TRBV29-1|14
CSVPGGRGAYGYTF
TGCAGCGTTCCCGGAGGCAGGGGAGCCTATGGCTACACCTTC
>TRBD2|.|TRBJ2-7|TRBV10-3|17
CAISFSSGTPYSYEQYF
TGTGCCATCAGTTTTTCTAGCGGGACCCCCTACTCCTACGAGCAGTACTTC
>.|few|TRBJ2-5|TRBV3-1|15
CASSQDPLRGETQYF
TGTGCCAGCAGCCAAGACCCCCTCCGAGGGGAGACCCAGTACTTC
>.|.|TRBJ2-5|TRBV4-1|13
CASSLRRRETQYF
TGCGCCAGCAGCCTCAGAAGAAGAGAGACCCAGTACTTC
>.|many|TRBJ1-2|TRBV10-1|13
CASSDGSVYGYTF
TGCGCCAGCAGTGACGGGTCCGTCTATGGCTACACCTTC
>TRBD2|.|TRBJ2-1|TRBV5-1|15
CASSVAASGIYEQFF
TGCGCCAGCAGCGTGGCTGCTAGCGGGATTTATGAGCAGTTCTTC
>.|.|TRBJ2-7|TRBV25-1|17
CASSGPLQGSSSYEQYF
TGTGCCAGCAGTGGACCCCTCCAGGGTTCGAGCTCCTACGAGCAGTACTTC
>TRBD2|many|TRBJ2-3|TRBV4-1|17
CASSQDSGLAATDTQYF
TGCGCCAGCAGCCAAGATAGCGGACTAGCGGCCACAGATACGCAGTATTTT
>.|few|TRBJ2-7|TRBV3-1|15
CASSRGPFFIYEQYF
TGTGCCAGCAGCCGGGGACCGTTCTTCATCTACGAGCAGTACTTC
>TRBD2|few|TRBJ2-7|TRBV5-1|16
CASSGGDSGRSWEQYF
TGCGCCAGCAGCGGTGGAGATAGCGGGAGATCGTGGGAGCAGTACTTC
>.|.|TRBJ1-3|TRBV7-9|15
CASSFPGLGGNTIYF
TGTGCCAGCAGCTTCCCAGGGCTAGGTGGAAACACCATATATTTT